This TCR beta chain emerged from a study of blood T cell repertoires in COVID-19. This CDR3 has 16 amino acids. The ends lost 2 bases at V and 6 bases at J; junction bases unmatched: 11. Germline V gene sequence: CDR1 SGHRS, CDR2 YFSETQ. Those enrolled, adults aged roughly 18 to 90 years, came from around 25 US areas. Clinical history reported by participants formed the basis on which cohorts were assigned. Sequencing used immunoSEQ multiplex PCR; TCRdb keeps in-frame clones, though not all of them. Here the sample spans just over 80,000 clones, roughly 89% being singletons. The rearrangement uses TRBV5-1 and TRBJ1-3; the match to TRBD1 covers 7 bases. The sample taken for sequencing was PBMCs or T cells enriched from blood (not recorded which). The TCR comes from a woman aged 45-65 years with acute COVID-19. Here the CDR3 reads CASSFGRTGNLNTIYF. The CDR3 nucleotides read TGCGCCAGCAGCTTCGGAAGGACAGGCAATTTAAACACCATATATTTT.